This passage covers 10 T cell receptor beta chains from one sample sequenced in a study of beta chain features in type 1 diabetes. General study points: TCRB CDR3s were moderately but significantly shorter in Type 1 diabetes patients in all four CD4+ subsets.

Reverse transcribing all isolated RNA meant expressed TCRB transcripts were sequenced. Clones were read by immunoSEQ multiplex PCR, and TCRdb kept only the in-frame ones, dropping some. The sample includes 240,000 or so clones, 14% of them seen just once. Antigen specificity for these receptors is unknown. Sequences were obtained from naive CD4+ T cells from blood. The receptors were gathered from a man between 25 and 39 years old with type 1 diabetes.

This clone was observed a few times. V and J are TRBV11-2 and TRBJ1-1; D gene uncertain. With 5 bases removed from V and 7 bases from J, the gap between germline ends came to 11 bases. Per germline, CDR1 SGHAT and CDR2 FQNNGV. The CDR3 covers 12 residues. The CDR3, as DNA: TGTGCCAGCAGCGCGACTCTACATGAAGCTTTCTTT. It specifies CASSATLHEAFF.

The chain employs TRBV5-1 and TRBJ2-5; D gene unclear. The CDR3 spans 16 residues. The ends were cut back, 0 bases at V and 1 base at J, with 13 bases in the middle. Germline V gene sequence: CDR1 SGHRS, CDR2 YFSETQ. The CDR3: CASSLVPLSSQETQYF. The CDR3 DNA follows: TGCGCCAGCAGCTTGGTGCCACTAAGCAGCCAAGAGACCCAGTACTTC.

The CDR3 DNA reads TGTGCCTCGAGGAGGGGTAGTACCAATGAGCAGTTCTTC. Protein product: CASRRGSTNEQFF. This rearrangement joins TRBV27 to TRBJ2-1, with a weak D call TRBD2 (6 bases). The V end was cut by 11 bases, the J end by 6 bases, with 17 bases between. This CDR3 spans 13 amino acids. The germline V gene has CDR1 MNHEY and CDR2 SMNVEV (reference sequence).

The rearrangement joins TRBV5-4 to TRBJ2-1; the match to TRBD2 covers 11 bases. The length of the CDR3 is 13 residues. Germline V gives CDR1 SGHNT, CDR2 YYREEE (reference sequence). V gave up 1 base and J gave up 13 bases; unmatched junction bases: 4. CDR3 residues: CASSLLAGGNQFF. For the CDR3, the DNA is TGTGCCAGCAGCTTGTTAGCGGGGGGGAACCAGTTCTTC.

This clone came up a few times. CDR3 residues: CASSQGPQGAEAFF. The CDR3 coding sequence is TGCGCCAGCAGCCAAGGCCCCCAGGGGGCAGAAGCTTTCTTT. The chain employs TRBV4-1 and TRBJ1-1; TRBD1 aligns across 8 bases. Germline V lookup: CDR1 MGHRA, CDR2 YSYEKL. There are 14 residues in the CDR3. Trimming at V came to 1 base and at J to 8 bases, leaving 6 bases not matched to a gene.

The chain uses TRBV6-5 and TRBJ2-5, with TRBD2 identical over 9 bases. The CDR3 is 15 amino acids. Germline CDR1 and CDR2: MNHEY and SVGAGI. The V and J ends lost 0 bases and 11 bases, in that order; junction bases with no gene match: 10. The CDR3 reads CASSYSIGLAGVQYF. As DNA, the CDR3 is TGTGCCAGCAGTTACTCGATAGGATTAGCGGGAGTTCAGTACTTC.

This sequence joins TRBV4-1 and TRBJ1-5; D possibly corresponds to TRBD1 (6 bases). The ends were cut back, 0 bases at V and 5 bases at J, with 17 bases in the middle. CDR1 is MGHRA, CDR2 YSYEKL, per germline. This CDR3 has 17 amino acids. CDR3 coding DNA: TGCGCCAGCAGCCAAGATCATCTCCCACAGGGCCATCAGCCCCAGCATTTT. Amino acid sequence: CASSQDHLPQGHQPQHF.

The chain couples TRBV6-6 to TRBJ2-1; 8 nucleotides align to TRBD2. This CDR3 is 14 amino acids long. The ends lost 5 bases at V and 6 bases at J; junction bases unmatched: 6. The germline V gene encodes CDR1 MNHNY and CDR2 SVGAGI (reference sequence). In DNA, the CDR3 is TGTGCCAGCAGTCAACGACTAGCGATCAATGAGCAGTTCTTC. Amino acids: CASSQRLAINEQFF.

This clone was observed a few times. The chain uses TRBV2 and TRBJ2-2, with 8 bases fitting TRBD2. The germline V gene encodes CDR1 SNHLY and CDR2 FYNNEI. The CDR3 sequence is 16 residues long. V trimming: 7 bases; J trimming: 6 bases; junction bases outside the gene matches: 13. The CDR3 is CASTPRAGGGSGELFF. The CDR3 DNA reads TGTGCCAGCACCCCTCGGGCGGGAGGCGGGTCCGGGGAGCTGTTTTTT.

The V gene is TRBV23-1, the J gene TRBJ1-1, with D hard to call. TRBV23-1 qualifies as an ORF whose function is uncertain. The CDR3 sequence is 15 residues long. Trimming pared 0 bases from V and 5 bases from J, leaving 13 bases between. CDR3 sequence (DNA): TGCGCCAGCAGTCAATCAGGCGGATTAAATACTGAAGCTTTCTTT. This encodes CASSQSGGLNTEAFF.